The T cell receptor (beta chain) described here comes from a study of blood T cells in healthy people across ages. A second PCR of roughly 7 to 11 cycles used a sample-barcoded 5' primer and a J-beta primer mix. Using its own MiXCR run on the 5' RACE reads, TCRdb lists one record per CDR3 protein. Of more than 650,000 distinct CDR3 sequences in the sample, approximately 24% were seen once. This sample was also put to use in a study of T cells of mothers and their children.

The sequenced sample was blood. This receptor was taken from a boy aged 5-17 years in good health.

In DNA form, the CDR3 reads TGTGCCAGCAGCGTAATGGACAGCCCCATCTCTGGAAACACCATATATTTT. Its protein product is CASSVMDSPISGNTIYF. This sequence joins TRBV9 and TRBJ1-3; a possible D gene is TRBD1 (6 bases). The length of the CDR3 is 17 residues. The V gene lost 1 base and the J gene lost 0 bases, with 14 bases spanning the gap. From germline, CDR1 is SGDLS and CDR2 YYNGEE.